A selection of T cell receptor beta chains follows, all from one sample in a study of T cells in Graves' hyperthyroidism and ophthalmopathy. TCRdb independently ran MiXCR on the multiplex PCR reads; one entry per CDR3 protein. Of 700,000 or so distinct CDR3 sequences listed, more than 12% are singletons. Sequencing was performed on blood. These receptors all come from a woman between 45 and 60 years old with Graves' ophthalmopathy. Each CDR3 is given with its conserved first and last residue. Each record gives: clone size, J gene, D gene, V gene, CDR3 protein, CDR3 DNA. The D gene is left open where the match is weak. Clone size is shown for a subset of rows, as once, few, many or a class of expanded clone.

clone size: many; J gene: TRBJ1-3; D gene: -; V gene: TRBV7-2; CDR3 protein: CASSPRSGRDTIYF; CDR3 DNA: TGTGCCAGCAGCCCCCGGTCCGGACGGGACACCATATATTTT
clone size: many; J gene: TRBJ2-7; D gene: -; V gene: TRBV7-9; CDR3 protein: CASSSVTYEQYF; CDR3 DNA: TGTGCCAGCAGCTCCGTCACCTACGAGCAGTACTTC
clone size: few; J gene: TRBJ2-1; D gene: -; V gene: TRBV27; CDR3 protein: CASRVNGNGEQFF; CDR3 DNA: TGTGCCAGCAGGGTAAATGGGAATGGTGAGCAGTTCTTC
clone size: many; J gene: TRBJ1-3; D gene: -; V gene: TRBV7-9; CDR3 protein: CASSLVEGAGNTIYF; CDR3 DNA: TGTGCCAGCAGCTTAGTGGAGGGCGCTGGAAACACCATATATTTT
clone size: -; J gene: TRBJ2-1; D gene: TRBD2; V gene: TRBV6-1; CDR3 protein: CASSERAGAYNEQFF; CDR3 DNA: TGTGCCAGCAGTGAAAGGGCGGGAGCCTACAATGAGCAGTTCTTC
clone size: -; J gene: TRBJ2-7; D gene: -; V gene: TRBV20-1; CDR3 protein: CSARVWGAGLDEQYF; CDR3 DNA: TGCAGTGCTAGAGTATGGGGGGCGGGATTAGACGAGCAGTACTTC
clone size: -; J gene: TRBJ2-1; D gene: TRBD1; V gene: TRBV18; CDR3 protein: CASSPWTGDNEQFF; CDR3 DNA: TGTGCCAGCTCACCATGGACAGGGGACAATGAGCAGTTCTTC
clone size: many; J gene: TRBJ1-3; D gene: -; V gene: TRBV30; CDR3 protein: CAWSKTLPTSGSGNTIYF; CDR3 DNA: TGTGCCTGGAGTAAAACCCTACCGACTAGCGGCTCTGGAAACACCATATATTTT
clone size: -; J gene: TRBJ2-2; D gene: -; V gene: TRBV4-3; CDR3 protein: CASSQARQVDTGELFF; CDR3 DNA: TGCGCCAGCAGCCAAGCCCGGCAGGTTGACACCGGGGAGCTGTTTTTT
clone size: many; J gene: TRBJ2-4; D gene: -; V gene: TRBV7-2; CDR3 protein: CASSFRGLGRNIQYF; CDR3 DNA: TGTGCCAGCAGTTTCCGGGGGTTAGGCAGGAACATTCAGTACTTC
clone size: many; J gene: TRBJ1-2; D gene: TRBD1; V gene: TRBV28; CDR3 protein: CASSPSGQGVSGYTF; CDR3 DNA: TGTGCCAGCAGTCCATCGGGACAGGGGGTTAGTGGCTACACCTTC
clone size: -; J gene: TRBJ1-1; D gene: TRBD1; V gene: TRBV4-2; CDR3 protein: CASSNTGGAWTEAFF; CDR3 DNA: TGTGCCAGCAGCAACACAGGGGGCGCTTGGACTGAAGCTTTCTTT
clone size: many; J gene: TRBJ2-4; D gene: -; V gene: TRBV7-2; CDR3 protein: CASSRGLNKNIQYF; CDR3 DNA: TGTGCCAGCAGCCGAGGACTAAACAAAAACATTCAGTACTTC
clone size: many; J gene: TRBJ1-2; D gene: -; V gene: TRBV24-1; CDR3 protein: CATSVGDTLGGYTF; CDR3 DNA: TGTGCCACCAGTGTCGGGGATACGCTCGGGGGCTACACCTTC
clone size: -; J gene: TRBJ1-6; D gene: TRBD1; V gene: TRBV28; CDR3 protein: CASRPGGGNSPLHF; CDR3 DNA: TGTGCCAGCAGGCCAGGGGGCGGGAATTCACCCCTCCACTTT
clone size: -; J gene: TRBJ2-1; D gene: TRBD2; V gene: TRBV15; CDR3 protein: CATGGLAVNEQFF; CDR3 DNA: TGTGCCACTGGGGGACTAGCGGTTAATGAGCAGTTCTTC
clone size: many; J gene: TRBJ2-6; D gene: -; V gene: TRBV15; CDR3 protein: CATSRDSGSGANVLTF; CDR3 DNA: TGTGCCACCAGCAGAGATTCCGGCTCTGGGGCCAACGTCCTGACTTTC
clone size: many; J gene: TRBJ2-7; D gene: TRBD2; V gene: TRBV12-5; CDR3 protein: CASGLVIPRPSGSNEQYF; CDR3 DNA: TGTGCTAGTGGTTTGGTAATACCTAGGCCTAGCGGGAGTAACGAGCAGTACTTC
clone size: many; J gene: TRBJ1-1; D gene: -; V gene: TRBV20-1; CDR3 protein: CSARGTENTEAFF; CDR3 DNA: TGCAGTGCTAGAGGGACAGAGAACACTGAAGCTTTCTTT
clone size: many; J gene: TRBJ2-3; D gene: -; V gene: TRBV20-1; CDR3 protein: CSARDRASVPTDTQYF; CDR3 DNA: TGCAGTGCTAGAGATCGGGCTAGCGTCCCCACAGATACGCAGTATTTT
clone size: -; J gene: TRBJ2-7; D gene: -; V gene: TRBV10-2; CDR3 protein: CASSDGPSYEQYF; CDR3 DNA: TGCGCCAGCAGTGACGGACCGTCCTACGAGCAGTACTTC
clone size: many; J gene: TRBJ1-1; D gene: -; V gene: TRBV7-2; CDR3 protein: CASSLFPLEAFF; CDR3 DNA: TGTGCCAGCAGCTTATTTCCACTTGAAGCTTTCTTT
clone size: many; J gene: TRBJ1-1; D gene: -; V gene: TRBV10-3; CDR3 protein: CAISEGPYNTEAFF; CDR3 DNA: TGTGCCATCAGTGAGGGCCCTTATAACACTGAAGCTTTCTTT
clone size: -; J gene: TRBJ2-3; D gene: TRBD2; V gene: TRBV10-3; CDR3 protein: CAISESVVTSGSADTQYF; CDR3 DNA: TGTGCCATCAGTGAGTCGGTCGTTACTAGCGGGAGTGCTGATACGCAGTATTTT
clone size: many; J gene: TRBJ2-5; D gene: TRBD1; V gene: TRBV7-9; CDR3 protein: CASSYRDRETQYF; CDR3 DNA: TGTGCCAGCAGCTACCGGGACAGGGAGACCCAGTACTTC
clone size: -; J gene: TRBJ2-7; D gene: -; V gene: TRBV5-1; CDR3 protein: CASSLRSSYGQYF; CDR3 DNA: TGCGCCAGCAGCTTAAGGAGCTCCTACGGGCAGTACTTC
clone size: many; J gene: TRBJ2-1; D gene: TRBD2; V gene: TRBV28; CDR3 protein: CASSSRQGLALDGQFF; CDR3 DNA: TGTGCCAGCAGTAGCAGACAGGGACTAGCGCTGGATGGGCAGTTCTTC
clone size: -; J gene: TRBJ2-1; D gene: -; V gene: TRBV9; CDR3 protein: CASSALLPSSYNEQFF; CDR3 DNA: TGTGCCAGCAGCGCCTTGTTACCTAGCTCCTACAATGAGCAGTTCTTC
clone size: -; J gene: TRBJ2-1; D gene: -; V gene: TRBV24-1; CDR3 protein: CATSDTGSFNEQFF; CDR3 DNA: TGTGCCACCAGTGATACCGGGAGTTTCAATGAGCAGTTCTTC
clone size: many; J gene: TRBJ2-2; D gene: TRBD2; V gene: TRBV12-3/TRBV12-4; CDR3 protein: CASSRPGLAGGPNTGELFF; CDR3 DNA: TGTGCCTCCTCCCGGCCGGGACTAGCGGGAGGCCCGAACACCGGGGAGCTGTTTTTT
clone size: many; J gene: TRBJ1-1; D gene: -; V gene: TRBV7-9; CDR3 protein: CATGPTNTEAFF; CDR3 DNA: TGTGCCACAGGACCGACGAACACTGAAGCTTTCTTT
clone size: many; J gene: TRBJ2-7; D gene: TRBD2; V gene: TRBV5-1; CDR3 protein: CASSPAASGRLDEQYF; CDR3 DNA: TGCGCCAGCAGCCCAGCGGCTAGCGGGAGGTTGGACGAGCAGTACTTC
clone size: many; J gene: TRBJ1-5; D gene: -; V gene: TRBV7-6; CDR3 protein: CASSPFENQPQHF; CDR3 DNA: TGTGCCAGCAGCCCGTTTGAGAATCAGCCCCAGCATTTT
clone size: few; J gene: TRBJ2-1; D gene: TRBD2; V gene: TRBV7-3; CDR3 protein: CASSLSAGDNEQFF; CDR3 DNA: TGTGCCAGCAGCTTATCGGCGGGGGACAATGAGCAGTTCTTC
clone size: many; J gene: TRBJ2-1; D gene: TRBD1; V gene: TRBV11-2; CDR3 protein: CATQGGSYNEQFF; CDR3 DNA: TGTGCCACACAGGGGGGCTCCTACAATGAGCAGTTCTTC
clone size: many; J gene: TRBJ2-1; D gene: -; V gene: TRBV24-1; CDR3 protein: CATSDRAAHSYNEQFF; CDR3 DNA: TGTGCCACCAGTGATCGGGCCGCTCACTCCTACAATGAGCAGTTCTTC
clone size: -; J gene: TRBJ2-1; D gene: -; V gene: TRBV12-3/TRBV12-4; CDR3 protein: CASSFSVDGSNEQFF; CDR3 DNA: TGTGCCAGCAGTTTTTCAGTGGATGGGTCTAATGAGCAGTTCTTC
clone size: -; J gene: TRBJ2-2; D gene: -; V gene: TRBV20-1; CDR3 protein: CSASADSNTGELFF; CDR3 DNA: TGCAGTGCTAGTGCAGACAGTAACACCGGGGAGCTGTTTTTT
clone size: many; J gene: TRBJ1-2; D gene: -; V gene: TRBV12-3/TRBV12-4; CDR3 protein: CASSLAGPGSGYTF; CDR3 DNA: TGTGCCAGCAGTTTGGCTGGACCCGGGTCCGGCTACACCTTC
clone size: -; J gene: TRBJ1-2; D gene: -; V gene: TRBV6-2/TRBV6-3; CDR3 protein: CASSLADSGYGYTF; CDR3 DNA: TGTGCCAGCAGCCTAGCCGACAGCGGCTATGGCTACACCTTC
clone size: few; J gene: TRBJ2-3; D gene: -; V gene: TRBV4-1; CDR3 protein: CASSQSTSRGDTQYF; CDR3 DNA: TGCGCCAGCAGCCAATCGACCTCGCGGGGAGATACGCAGTATTTT
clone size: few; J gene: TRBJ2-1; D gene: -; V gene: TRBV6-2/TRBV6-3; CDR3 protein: CASSRSGTEQFF; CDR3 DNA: TGTGCCAGCAGCCGGTCCGGGACTGAGCAGTTCTTC
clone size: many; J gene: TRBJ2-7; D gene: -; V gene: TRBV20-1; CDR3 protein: CSAVGEGSLHEQYF; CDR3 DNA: TGCAGTGCTGTTGGTGAGGGGAGCCTTCACGAGCAGTACTTC